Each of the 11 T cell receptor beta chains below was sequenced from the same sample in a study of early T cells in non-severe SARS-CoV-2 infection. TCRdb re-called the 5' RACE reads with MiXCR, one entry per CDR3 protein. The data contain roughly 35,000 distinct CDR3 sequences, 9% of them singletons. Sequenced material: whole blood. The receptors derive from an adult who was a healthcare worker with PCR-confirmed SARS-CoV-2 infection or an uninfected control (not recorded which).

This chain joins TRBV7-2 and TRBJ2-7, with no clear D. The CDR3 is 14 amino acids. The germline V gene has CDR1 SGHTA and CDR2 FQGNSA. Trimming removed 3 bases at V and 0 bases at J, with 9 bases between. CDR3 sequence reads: CASSFSTVSYEQYF. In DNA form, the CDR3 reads TGTGCCAGCAGCTTTTCCACCGTCTCCTACGAGCAGTACTTC.

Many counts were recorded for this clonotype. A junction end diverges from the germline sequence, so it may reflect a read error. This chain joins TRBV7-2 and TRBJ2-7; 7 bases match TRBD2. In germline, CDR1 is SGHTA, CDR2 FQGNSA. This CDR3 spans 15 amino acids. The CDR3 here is CASRLAREDTYEQYF. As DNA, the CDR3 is TGTGCCAGCCGCTTGGCCCGGGAGGACACCTACGAGCAGTACTTC.

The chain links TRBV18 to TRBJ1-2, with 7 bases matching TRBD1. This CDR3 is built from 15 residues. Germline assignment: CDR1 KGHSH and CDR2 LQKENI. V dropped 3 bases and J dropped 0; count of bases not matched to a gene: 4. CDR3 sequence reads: CASSPTGTANYGYTF. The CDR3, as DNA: TGTGCCAGCTCACCTACCGGGACAGCTAACTATGGCTACACCTTC.

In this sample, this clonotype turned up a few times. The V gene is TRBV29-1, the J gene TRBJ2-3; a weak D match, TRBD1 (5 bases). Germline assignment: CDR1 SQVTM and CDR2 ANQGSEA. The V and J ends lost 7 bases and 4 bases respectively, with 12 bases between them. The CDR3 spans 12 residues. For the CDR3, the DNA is TGCAGCGCCCTGACAGATTCAGATACGCAGTATTTT. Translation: CSALTDSDTQYF.

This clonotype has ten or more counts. This CDR3 is CASSSSGPQETQYF. The CDR3 DNA reads TGTGCCAGCAGCTCTTCCGGGCCCCAAGAGACCCAGTACTTC. The V call is TRBV7-3, the J call TRBJ2-5; D gene unclear. Per the germline V gene, CDR1 is SGHTA and CDR2 is FQGTGA. V dropped 4 bases and J dropped 1 base, with 10 bases sitting between them. This CDR3 region has 14 residues. The full variable domain, with the rest looked up from reference TRBV7-3 and TRBJ2-5, is GAGVSQTPSNKVTEKGKYVELRCDPISGHTALYWYRQSLGQGPEFLIYFQGTGAADDSGLPNDRFFAVRPEGSVSTLKIQRTERGDSAVYLCASSSSGPQETQYFGPGTRLLVL.

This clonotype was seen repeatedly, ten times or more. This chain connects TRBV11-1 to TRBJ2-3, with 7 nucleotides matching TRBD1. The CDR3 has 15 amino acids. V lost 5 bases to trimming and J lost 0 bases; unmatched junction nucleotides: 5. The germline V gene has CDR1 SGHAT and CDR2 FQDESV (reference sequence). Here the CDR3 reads CASSTGTASTDTQYF. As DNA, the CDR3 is TGTGCCAGCAGCACGGGGACAGCTAGCACAGATACGCAGTATTTT.

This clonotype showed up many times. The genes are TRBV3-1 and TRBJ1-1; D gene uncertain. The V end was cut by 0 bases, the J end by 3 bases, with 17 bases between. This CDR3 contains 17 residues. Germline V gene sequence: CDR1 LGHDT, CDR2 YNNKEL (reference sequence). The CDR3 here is CASSQEILWGPDTEAFF. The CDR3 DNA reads TGTGCCAGCAGCCAAGAAATCCTTTGGGGTCCGGACACTGAAGCTTTCTTT.

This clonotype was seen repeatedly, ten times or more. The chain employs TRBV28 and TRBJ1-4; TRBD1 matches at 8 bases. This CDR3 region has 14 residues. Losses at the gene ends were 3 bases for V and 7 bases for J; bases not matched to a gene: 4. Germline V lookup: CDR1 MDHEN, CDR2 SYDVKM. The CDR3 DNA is TGTGCCAGCAGTTTTGGTGACAGGGGTGAAAAACTGTTTTTT. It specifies CASSFGDRGEKLFF.

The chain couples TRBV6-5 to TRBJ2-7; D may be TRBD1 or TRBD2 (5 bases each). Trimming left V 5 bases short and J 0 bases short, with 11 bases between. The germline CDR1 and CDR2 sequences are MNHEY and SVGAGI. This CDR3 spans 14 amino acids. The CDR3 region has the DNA TGTGCCAGCAGTCTCGGGACCAGCTCCTACGAGCAGTACTTC. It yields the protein CASSLGTSSYEQYF.

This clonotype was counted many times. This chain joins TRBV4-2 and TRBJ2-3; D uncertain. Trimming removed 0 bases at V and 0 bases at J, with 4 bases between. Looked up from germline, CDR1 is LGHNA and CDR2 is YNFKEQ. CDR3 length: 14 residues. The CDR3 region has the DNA TGTGCCAGCAGCCAAGAGGCTAGCACAGATACGCAGTATTTT. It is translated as CASSQEASTDTQYF.

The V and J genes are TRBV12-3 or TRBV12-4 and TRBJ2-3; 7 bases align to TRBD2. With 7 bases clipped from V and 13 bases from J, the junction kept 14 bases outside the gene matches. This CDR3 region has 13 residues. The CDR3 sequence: CASTPGGDMKEYF. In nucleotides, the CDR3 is TGTGCCAGCACTCCGGGGGGAGACATGAAGGAGTATTTT.